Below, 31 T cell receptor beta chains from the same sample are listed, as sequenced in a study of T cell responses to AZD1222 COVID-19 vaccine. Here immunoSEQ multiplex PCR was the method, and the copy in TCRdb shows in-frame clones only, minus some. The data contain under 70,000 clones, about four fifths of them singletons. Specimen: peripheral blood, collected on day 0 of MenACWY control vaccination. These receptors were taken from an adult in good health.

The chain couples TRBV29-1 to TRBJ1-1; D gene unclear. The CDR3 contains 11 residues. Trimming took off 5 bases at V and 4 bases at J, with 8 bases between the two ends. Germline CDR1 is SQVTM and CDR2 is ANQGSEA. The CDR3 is CSVTSGTEAFF. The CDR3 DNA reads TGCAGCGTTACGTCTGGCACTGAAGCTTTCTTT.

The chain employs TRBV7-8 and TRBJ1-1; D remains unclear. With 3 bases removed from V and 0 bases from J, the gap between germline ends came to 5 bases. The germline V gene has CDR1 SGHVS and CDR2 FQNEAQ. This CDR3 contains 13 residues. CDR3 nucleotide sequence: TGTGCCAGCAGCTTTAGAATGAACACTGAAGCTTTCTTT. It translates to CASSFRMNTEAFF.

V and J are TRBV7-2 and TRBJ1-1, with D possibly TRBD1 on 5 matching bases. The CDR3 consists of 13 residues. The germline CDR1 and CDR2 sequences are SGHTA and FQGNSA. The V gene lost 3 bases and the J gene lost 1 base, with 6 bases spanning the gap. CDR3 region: CASSLTENTEAFF. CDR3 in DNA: TGTGCCAGCAGCTTGACAGAGAACACTGAAGCTTTCTTT. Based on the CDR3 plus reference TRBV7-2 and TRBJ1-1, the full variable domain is GAGVSQSPSNKVTEKGKDVELRCDPISGHTALYWYRQSLGQGLEFLIYFQGNSAPDKSGLPSDRFSAERTGGSVSTLTIQRTQQEDSAVYLCASSLTENTEAFFGQGTRLTVV.

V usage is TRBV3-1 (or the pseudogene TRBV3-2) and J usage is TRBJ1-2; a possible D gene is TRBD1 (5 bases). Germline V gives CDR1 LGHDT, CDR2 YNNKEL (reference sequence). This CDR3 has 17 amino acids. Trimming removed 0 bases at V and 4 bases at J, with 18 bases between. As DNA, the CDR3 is TGTGCCAGCAGCCAAGATTTGACTACAGGCTTCTTCTATGGCTACACCTTC. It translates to CASSQDLTTGFFYGYTF.

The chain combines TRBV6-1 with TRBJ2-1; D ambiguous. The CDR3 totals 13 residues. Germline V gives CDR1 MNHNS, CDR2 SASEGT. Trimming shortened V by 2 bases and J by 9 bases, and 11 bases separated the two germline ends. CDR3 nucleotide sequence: TGTGCCAGCAGTGAATTTGGGGTCAGTGAGCAGTTCTTC. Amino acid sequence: CASSEFGVSEQFF.

The CDR3 bases are TGCGCCAGCAGTCTGGGGGGGACAGGGTTGATAGGTGGCTACACCTTC. Residues: CASSLGGTGLIGGYTF. The chain couples TRBV23-1 to TRBJ1-2; the match to TRBD1 covers 9 bases. TRBV23-1 is designated an ORF whose function remains uncertain. V lost 4 bases and J lost 7; bases outside the gene matches: 13. The CDR3 consists of 16 residues.

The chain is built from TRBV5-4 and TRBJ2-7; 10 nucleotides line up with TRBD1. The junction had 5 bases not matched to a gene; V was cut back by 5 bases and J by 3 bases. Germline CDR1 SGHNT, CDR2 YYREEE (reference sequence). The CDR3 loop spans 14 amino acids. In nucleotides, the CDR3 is TGTGCCAGCAGTCAGGACAGGGGGGTCTACGAGCAGTACTTC. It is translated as CASSQDRGVYEQYF.

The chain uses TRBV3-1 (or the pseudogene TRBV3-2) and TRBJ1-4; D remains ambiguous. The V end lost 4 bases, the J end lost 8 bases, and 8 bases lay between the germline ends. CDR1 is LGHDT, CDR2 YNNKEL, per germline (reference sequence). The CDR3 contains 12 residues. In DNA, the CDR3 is TGTGCCAGCAGCCCCCTAGGGGAAAAACTGTTTTTT. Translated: CASSPLGEKLFF.

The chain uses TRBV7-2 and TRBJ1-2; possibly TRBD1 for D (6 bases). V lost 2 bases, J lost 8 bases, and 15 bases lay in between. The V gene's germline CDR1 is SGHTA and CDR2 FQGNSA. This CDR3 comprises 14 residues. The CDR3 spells CASSLSPGAGGYTF. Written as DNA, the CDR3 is TGTGCCAGCAGCTTATCTCCAGGGGCAGGGGGCTACACCTTC.

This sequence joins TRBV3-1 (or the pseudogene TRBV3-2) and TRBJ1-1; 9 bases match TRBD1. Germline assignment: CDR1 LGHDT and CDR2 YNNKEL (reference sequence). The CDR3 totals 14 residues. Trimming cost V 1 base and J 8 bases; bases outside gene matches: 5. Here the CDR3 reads CASSQGQGGLEAFF. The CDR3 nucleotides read TGTGCCAGCAGCCAAGGACAGGGGGGATTAGAAGCTTTCTTT.

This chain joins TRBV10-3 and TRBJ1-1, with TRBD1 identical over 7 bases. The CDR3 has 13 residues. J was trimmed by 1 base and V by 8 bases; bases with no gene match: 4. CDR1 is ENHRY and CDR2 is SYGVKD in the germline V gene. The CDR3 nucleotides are TGTGCCATCTCAAGGACAGGGAACACTGAAGCTTTCTTT. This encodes CAISRTGNTEAFF.

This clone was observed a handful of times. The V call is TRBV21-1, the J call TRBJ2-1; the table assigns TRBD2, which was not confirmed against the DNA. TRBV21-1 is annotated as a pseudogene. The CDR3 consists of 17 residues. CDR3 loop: CASSKVNGRRSYNEQFF. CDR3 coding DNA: TGTGCCAGCAGCAAAGTGAATGGGAGGAGGTCCTACAATGAGCAGTTCTTC.

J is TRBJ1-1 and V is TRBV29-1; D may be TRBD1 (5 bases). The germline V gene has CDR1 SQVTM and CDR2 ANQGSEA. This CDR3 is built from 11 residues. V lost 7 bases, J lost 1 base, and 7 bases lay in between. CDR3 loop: CSGGENTEAFF. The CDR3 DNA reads TGCAGCGGGGGGGAGAACACTGAAGCTTTCTTT.

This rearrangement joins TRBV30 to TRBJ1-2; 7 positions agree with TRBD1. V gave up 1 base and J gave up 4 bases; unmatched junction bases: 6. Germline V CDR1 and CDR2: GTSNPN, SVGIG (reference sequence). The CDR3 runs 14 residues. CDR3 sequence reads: CAWSAGQPVYGYTF. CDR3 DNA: TGTGCCTGGAGTGCGGGACAGCCAGTCTATGGCTACACCTTC.

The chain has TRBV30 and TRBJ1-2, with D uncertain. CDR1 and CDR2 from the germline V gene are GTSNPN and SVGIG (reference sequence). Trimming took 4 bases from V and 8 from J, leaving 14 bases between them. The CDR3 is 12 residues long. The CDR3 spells CAWMKGVRGYTF. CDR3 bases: TGTGCCTGGATGAAGGGAGTAAGAGGCTACACCTTC. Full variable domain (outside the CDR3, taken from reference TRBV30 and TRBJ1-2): SQTIHQWPATLVQPVGSPLSLECTVEGTSNPNLYWYRQAAGRGLQLLFYSVGIGQISSEVPQNLSASRPQDRQFILSSKKLLLSDSGFYLCAWMKGVRGYTFGSGTRLTVV.

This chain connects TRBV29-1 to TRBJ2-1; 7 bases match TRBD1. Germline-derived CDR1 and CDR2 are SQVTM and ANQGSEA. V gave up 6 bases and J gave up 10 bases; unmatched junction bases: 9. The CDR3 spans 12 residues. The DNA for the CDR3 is TGCAGCGTGCCTTCGGACAGGCGGGAGCAGTTCTTC. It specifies CSVPSDRREQFF.

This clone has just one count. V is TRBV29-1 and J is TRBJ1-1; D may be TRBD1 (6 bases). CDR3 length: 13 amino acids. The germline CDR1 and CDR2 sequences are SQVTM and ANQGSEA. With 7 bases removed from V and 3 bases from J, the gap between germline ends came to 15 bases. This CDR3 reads CSAHGGGHTEAFF. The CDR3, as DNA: TGCAGCGCTCATGGGGGGGGGCACACTGAAGCTTTCTTT. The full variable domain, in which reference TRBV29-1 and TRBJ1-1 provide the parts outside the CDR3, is SAVISQKPSRDICQRGTSLTIQCQVDSQVTMMFWYRQQPGQSLTLIATANQGSEATYESGFVIDKFPISRPNLTFSTLTVSNMSPEDSSIYLCSAHGGGHTEAFFGQGTRLTVV.

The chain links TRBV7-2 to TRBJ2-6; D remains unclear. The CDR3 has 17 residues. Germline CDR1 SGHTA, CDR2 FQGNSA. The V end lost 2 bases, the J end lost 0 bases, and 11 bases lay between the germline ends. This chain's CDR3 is CASSLYAISSGANVLTF. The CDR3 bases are TGTGCCAGCAGCTTATACGCTATCAGCTCTGGGGCCAACGTCCTGACTTTC.

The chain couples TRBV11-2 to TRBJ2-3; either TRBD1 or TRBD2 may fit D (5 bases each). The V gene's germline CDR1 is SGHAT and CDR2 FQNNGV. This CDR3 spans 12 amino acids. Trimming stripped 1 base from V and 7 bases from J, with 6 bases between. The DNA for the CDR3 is TGTGCCAGCAGCTTAGGGGGGTATACGCAGTATTTT. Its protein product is CASSLGGYTQYF.

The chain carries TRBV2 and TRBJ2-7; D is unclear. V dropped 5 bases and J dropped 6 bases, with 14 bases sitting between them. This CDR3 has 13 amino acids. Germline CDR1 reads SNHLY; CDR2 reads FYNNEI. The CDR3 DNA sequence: TGTGCCAGCAGTTGGGCCGTACTGGGCGAGCAGTACTTC. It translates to CASSWAVLGEQYF.

In nucleotides, the CDR3 is TGTGCCAGCAGTGAAGACAACAGGGCCAATTCACCCCTCCACTTT. Amino acids: CASSEDNRANSPLHF. The chain carries TRBV2 and TRBJ1-6; a possible D gene is TRBD1 (6 bases). Germline V gene sequence: CDR1 SNHLY, CDR2 FYNNEI. This CDR3 spans 15 amino acids. V was pared by 1 base and J by 7 bases, with 11 bases between.

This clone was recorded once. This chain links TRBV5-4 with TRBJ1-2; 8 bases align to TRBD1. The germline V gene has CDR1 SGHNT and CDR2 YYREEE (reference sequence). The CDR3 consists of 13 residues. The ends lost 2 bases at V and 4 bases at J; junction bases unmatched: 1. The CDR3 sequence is CASSFTGGYGYTF. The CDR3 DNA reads TGTGCCAGCAGCTTCACAGGGGGCTATGGCTACACCTTC.

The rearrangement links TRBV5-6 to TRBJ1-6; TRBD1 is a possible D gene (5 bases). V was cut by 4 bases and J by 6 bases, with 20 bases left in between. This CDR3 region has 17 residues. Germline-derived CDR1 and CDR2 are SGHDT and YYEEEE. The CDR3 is CASSGLSGTPLNSPLHF. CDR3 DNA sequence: TGTGCCAGCAGCGGGTTGTCCGGGACCCCGCTTAATTCACCCCTCCACTTT.

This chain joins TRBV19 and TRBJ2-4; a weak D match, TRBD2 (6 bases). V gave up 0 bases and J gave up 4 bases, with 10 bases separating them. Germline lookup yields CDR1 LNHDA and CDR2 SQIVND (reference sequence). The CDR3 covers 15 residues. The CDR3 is CASSIEGGVKNIQYF. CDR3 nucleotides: TGTGCCAGTAGTATAGAGGGGGGTGTAAAAAACATTCAGTACTTC.

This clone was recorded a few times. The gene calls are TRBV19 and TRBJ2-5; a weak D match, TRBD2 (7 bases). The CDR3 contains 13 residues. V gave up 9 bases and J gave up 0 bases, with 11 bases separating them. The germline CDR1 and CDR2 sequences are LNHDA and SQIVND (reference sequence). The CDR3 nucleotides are TGTGCCAGCCGGGGGGCTTACCAAGAGACCCAGTACTTC. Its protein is CASRGAYQETQYF. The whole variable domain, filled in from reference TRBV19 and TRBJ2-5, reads DGGITQSPKYLFRKEGQNVTLSCEQNLNHDAMYWYRQDPGQGLRLIYYSQIVNDFQKGDIAEGYSVSREKKESFPLTVTSAQKNPTAFYLCASRGAYQETQYFGPGTRLLVL.

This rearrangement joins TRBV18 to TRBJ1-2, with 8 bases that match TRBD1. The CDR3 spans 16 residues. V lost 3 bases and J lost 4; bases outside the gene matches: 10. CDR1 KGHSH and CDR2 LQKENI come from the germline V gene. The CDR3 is CASSPGQGALGYGYTF. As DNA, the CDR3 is TGTGCCAGCTCACCGGGGCAGGGGGCGCTTGGCTATGGCTACACCTTC.

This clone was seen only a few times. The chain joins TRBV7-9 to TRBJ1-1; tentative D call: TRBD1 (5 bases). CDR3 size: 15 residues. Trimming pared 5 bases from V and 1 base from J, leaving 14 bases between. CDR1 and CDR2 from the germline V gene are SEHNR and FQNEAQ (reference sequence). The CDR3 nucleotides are TGTGCCAGCAGCAAAGAGGGGCGCGGGAACACTGAAGCTTTCTTT. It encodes CASSKEGRGNTEAFF.

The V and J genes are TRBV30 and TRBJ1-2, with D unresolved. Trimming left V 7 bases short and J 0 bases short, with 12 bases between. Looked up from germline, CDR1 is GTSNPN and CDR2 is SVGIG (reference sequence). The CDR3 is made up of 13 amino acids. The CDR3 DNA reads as TGTGCCTCTACAGCCTCTGCTAACTATGGCTACACCTTC. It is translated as CASTASANYGYTF. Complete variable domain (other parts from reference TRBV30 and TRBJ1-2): SQTIHQWPATLVQPVGSPLSLECTVEGTSNPNLYWYRQAAGRGLQLLFYSVGIGQISSEVPQNLSASRPQDRQFILSSKKLLLSDSGFYLCASTASANYGYTFGSGTRLTVV.

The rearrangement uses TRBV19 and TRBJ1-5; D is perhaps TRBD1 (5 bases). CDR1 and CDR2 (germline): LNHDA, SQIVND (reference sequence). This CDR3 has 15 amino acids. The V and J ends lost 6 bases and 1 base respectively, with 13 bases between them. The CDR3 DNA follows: TGTGCCAGTAGCTCGGGGCGGAGAAGCAATCAGCCCCAGCATTTT. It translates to CASSSGRRSNQPQHF.

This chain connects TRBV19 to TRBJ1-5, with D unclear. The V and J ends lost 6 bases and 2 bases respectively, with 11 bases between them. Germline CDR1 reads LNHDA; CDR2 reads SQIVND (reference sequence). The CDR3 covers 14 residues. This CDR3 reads CASRALDGNQPQHF. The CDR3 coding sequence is TGTGCCAGTAGGGCCCTGGATGGCAATCAGCCCCAGCATTTT.

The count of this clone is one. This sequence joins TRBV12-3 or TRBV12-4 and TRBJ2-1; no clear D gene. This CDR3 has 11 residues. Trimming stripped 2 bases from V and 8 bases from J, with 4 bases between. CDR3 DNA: TGTGCCAGCAGTTTAAGTCATGAGCAGTTCTTC. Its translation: CASSLSHEQFF.